Reported below is one TCR beta chain. What it recognizes is unknown. The V segment lost 2 bases and the J segment 3 bases; nucleotides outside the gene matches: 9. The CDR3 is made up of 17 amino acids. The time point here: week 35, safety follow-up. Every single dose of the vaccine, 300 ug of mutant IDH1 20-mer peptide, came with topical imiquimod. The sample belongs to a study of a mutant IDH1 vaccine in newly diagnosed glioma. Study details: Averaging approximately 40 years of age, treated patients were about 60% male and 37.5% female.

Here immunoSEQ multiplex PCR was the method, and the copy in TCRdb shows in-frame clones only, minus some. The sample contains 50,000 to 70,000 clones, around 74% of which appear only once. V and J are TRBV23-1 and TRBJ2-5, with TRBD2 matching over 10 bases. TRBV23-1 is an open reading frame whose function is uncertain. This sequence originates from a man between 45 and 60 years old with glioma. This specimen was PBMCs, taken from a glioma patient whose treatment included an IDH1 peptide vaccine. CDR3 DNA sequence: TGCGCCAGCAGTCAAAGCGGGGGGGCCTTGTTGAAAGAGACCCAGTACTTC. Amino acid sequence: CASSQSGGALLKETQYF.